These T cell receptor beta chains were read from a single sample in a study of regulatory T cells in long-lasting Graves disease. A single record per CDR3 protein comes from TCRdb applying MiXCR to the multiplex PCR reads. The sample lists 350,000 to 450,000 distinct CDR3 sequences, over 15% seen once, with about 32% in the top ten. In addition, the sample was reused for a study of T cells in Graves' hyperthyroidism and ophthalmopathy.

The sequencing here drew on peripheral blood mononuclear cells (PBMCs), taken at new diagnosis, from a patient treated with antithyroid drugs. The receptors come from a man aged 40-50 years with Graves disease. CDR3s include the opening cysteine and the closing phenylalanine or tryptophan. Each record gives: D gene, CDR3 length, clone size, V gene, J gene, CDR3 DNA, CDR3 protein. The D gene is left open where the match is weak. The size field is filled for only some rows; it gives once, few, many or a size class.

d_call: TRBD1
cdr3_length: 14
clone_size: few
v_call: TRBV20-1
j_call: TRBJ2-3
cdr3_nt: TGCAGTGCTAGAGAGGGACAGTACACAGATACGCAGTATTTT
cdr3_aa: CSAREGQYTDTQYF

d_call: .
cdr3_length: 14
clone_size: .
v_call: TRBV24-1
j_call: TRBJ1-5
cdr3_nt: TGTGCCACCAGTGATTTACAGGGCAATCAGCCCCAGCATTTT
cdr3_aa: CATSDLQGNQPQHF

d_call: .
cdr3_length: 11
clone_size: .
v_call: TRBV30
j_call: TRBJ1-1
cdr3_nt: TGTGCCGGGGGGGGTACAGATGGAGCTTTCTTT
cdr3_aa: CAGGGTDGAFF

d_call: TRBD2
cdr3_length: 15
clone_size: many
v_call: TRBV11-1
j_call: TRBJ2-3
cdr3_nt: TGTGCCAGCAGCTTATACAGCGGGGGGGCAGATACGCAGTATTTT
cdr3_aa: CASSLYSGGADTQYF

d_call: .
cdr3_length: 15
clone_size: .
v_call: TRBV5-6
j_call: TRBJ1-5
cdr3_nt: TGTGCCAGCAGCAGGCGATGGCAGGGAGATCAGCCCCAGCATTTT
cdr3_aa: CASSRRWQGDQPQHF

d_call: .
cdr3_length: 13
clone_size: many
v_call: TRBV2
j_call: TRBJ2-3
cdr3_nt: TGTGCCAGCAGCCCCCTGCGGGGTGATACGCAGTATTTT
cdr3_aa: CASSPLRGDTQYF

d_call: TRBD1
cdr3_length: 15
clone_size: many
v_call: TRBV5-5
j_call: TRBJ2-7
cdr3_nt: TGTGCCAGCAGCCGACAGGGTAGGGGTGACTACGAGCAGTACTTC
cdr3_aa: CASSRQGRGDYEQYF

d_call: TRBD2
cdr3_length: 15
clone_size: many
v_call: TRBV7-9
j_call: TRBJ2-2
cdr3_nt: TGTGCCAGCAGCTCGACTAGCGGAAGAACCGGGGAGCTGTTTTTT
cdr3_aa: CASSSTSGRTGELFF

d_call: .
cdr3_length: 13
clone_size: many
v_call: TRBV18
j_call: TRBJ2-1
cdr3_nt: TGTGCCAGCTCACCACCTGGGTCGGATGAGCAGTTCTTC
cdr3_aa: CASSPPGSDEQFF

d_call: TRBD1
cdr3_length: 12
clone_size: few
v_call: TRBV7-6
j_call: TRBJ2-7
cdr3_nt: TGTGCCAGCAGCTGGACAGGGACCGAGCAGTACTTC
cdr3_aa: CASSWTGTEQYF

d_call: .
cdr3_length: 14
clone_size: many
v_call: TRBV5-1
j_call: TRBJ2-3
cdr3_nt: TGTGCCAGCAGGATACAGGGAATCACAGATACGCAGTATTTT
cdr3_aa: CASRIQGITDTQYF

d_call: .
cdr3_length: 16
clone_size: many
v_call: TRBV12-3/TRBV12-4
j_call: TRBJ2-5
cdr3_nt: TGTGCCAGCAGTCAGCGGGTAGGGACACACCAAGAGACCCAGTACTTC
cdr3_aa: CASSQRVGTHQETQYF

d_call: .
cdr3_length: 14
clone_size: many
v_call: TRBV11-2
j_call: TRBJ2-3
cdr3_nt: TGTGCCAGCACCCCGGGGCATGCGTCAGATACGCAGTATTTT
cdr3_aa: CASTPGHASDTQYF

d_call: .
cdr3_length: 15
clone_size: .
v_call: TRBV20-1
j_call: TRBJ1-1
cdr3_nt: TGCAGTGCTAGGTTTTGGGACCAGCGGAACACTGAAGCTTTCTTT
cdr3_aa: CSARFWDQRNTEAFF

d_call: .
cdr3_length: 15
clone_size: many
v_call: TRBV7-9
j_call: TRBJ2-1
cdr3_nt: TGTGCCAGCAGCCCCCGTATACGGCGTGGCAATGAGCAGTTCTTC
cdr3_aa: CASSPRIRRGNEQFF

d_call: .
cdr3_length: 23
clone_size: .
v_call: TRBV14
j_call: TRBJ2-5
cdr3_nt: TGTGCCAGCAGCCAACTCGCCTACCCTTGGGGAAAAATCTGGCGGATGGGCCAAGAGACCCAGTACTTC
cdr3_aa: CASSQLAYPWGKIWRMGQETQYF

d_call: .
cdr3_length: 16
clone_size: few
v_call: TRBV7-2
j_call: TRBJ2-6
cdr3_nt: TGTGCCAGCAGCATCGACAGCAGCTCTGGGGCCAACGTCCTGACTTTC
cdr3_aa: CASSIDSSSGANVLTF

d_call: .
cdr3_length: 13
clone_size: few
v_call: TRBV7-9
j_call: TRBJ2-1
cdr3_nt: TGTGCCAGCAAACGCGGCACCTACAATGAGCAGTTCTTC
cdr3_aa: CASKRGTYNEQFF

d_call: TRBD2
cdr3_length: 15
clone_size: many
v_call: TRBV7-3
j_call: TRBJ2-3
cdr3_nt: TGTGCCAGCGGTACGGCGGGGGGGCCGACAGATACGCAGTATTTT
cdr3_aa: CASGTAGGPTDTQYF

d_call: .
cdr3_length: 13
clone_size: many
v_call: TRBV5-1
j_call: TRBJ1-1
cdr3_nt: TGCGCCAGCAGCTTGGTACCAGGTGGTGAAGCTTTCTTT
cdr3_aa: CASSLVPGGEAFF

d_call: TRBD2
cdr3_length: 18
clone_size: many
v_call: TRBV9
j_call: TRBJ2-3
cdr3_nt: TGTGCCAGCAGCGAGACCCTGACTAGCGGGGGACCCACAGATACGCAGTATTTT
cdr3_aa: CASSETLTSGGPTDTQYF

d_call: .
cdr3_length: 14
clone_size: .
v_call: TRBV3-1
j_call: TRBJ2-3
cdr3_nt: TGTGCCAGCAGCCAACGGACCTCCACAGATGCGCAGTATTTT
cdr3_aa: CASSQRTSTDAQYF

d_call: .
cdr3_length: 13
clone_size: many
v_call: TRBV2
j_call: TRBJ1-5
cdr3_nt: TGTGCCAGCAGTGTGATCATGAATCAGCCCCAGCATTTT
cdr3_aa: CASSVIMNQPQHF

d_call: TRBD2
cdr3_length: 16
clone_size: many
v_call: TRBV11-2
j_call: TRBJ2-7
cdr3_nt: TGTGCCAGCAGCGTATTGACTAGCGGGGGATACTACGAGCAGTACTTC
cdr3_aa: CASSVLTSGGYYEQYF

d_call: .
cdr3_length: 17
clone_size: many
v_call: TRBV5-1
j_call: TRBJ2-1
cdr3_nt: TGCGCCAGCAGCTTGGCAAGAGGGGGTAAGGCCTACAATGAGCAGTTCTTC
cdr3_aa: CASSLARGGKAYNEQFF

d_call: .
cdr3_length: 15
clone_size: few
v_call: TRBV20-1
j_call: TRBJ1-1
cdr3_nt: TGCAGTGCTAGAAATCCGGGACAAAGGAACACTGAAGCTTTCTTT
cdr3_aa: CSARNPGQRNTEAFF

d_call: .
cdr3_length: 11
clone_size: many
v_call: TRBV2
j_call: TRBJ1-2
cdr3_nt: TGTGCCAGCAGTGAAGAGGTTGGCTACACCTTC
cdr3_aa: CASSEEVGYTF

d_call: .
cdr3_length: 15
clone_size: many
v_call: TRBV5-5
j_call: TRBJ2-1
cdr3_nt: TGTGCCAGCAGCTTGTCATATAGCTCCTACAATGAGCAGTTCTTC
cdr3_aa: CASSLSYSSYNEQFF

d_call: TRBD2
cdr3_length: 14
clone_size: .
v_call: TRBV6-4
j_call: TRBJ2-3
cdr3_nt: TGTGCCAGCACCTGCGGGGGGAGCACAGATACGCAGTATTTT
cdr3_aa: CASTCGGSTDTQYF

d_call: .
cdr3_length: 13
clone_size: many
v_call: TRBV12-3/TRBV12-4
j_call: TRBJ1-2
cdr3_nt: TGTGCCAGCAGTCGTCACACCTCCTATGGCTACACCTTC
cdr3_aa: CASSRHTSYGYTF

d_call: TRBD2
cdr3_length: 16
clone_size: many
v_call: TRBV9
j_call: TRBJ2-5
cdr3_nt: TGTGCCAGCAGCGTAGGTAGCGGGGGGCATCAAGAGACCCAGTACTTC
cdr3_aa: CASSVGSGGHQETQYF

d_call: .
cdr3_length: 14
clone_size: .
v_call: TRBV9
j_call: TRBJ2-2
cdr3_nt: TGTGCCAGCAGCGTTGACGGGCACACCGGGGAGCTGTTTTTT
cdr3_aa: CASSVDGHTGELFF

d_call: TRBD1
cdr3_length: 17
clone_size: .
v_call: TRBV12-5
j_call: TRBJ2-6
cdr3_nt: TGTGCTAGTGCCCCGGGGGGGACAGGGGCTGGGGCCAACGCCCTGACTTTC
cdr3_aa: CASAPGGTGAGANALTF

d_call: TRBD1
cdr3_length: 15
clone_size: few
v_call: TRBV20-1
j_call: TRBJ2-3
cdr3_nt: TGCAGTGCCCAGGACAGGGAGAGGGGCACAGATACGCAGTATTTT
cdr3_aa: CSAQDRERGTDTQYF

d_call: .
cdr3_length: 15
clone_size: many
v_call: TRBV5-1
j_call: TRBJ2-1
cdr3_nt: TGCGCCAGCAGCTTGGAGGGCGGGACCTACAATGAGCAGTTCTTC
cdr3_aa: CASSLEGGTYNEQFF

d_call: TRBD2
cdr3_length: 16
clone_size: many
v_call: TRBV10-3
j_call: TRBJ2-7
cdr3_nt: TGTGCCGCGGGGACTAGCGGGGGGCGAGTCTCCTACGAGCAGTACTTC
cdr3_aa: CAAGTSGGRVSYEQYF

d_call: TRBD1
cdr3_length: 15
clone_size: .
v_call: TRBV11-1
j_call: TRBJ1-6
cdr3_nt: TGTGCCAGCAGCTCTCCGACAGGGGGCGCTTCACCCCTCCACTTT
cdr3_aa: CASSSPTGGASPLHF

d_call: .
cdr3_length: 13
clone_size: many
v_call: TRBV7-9
j_call: TRBJ1-1
cdr3_nt: TGTGCCAGCAGCTTAGATTTGGGCGGTGAAGCTTTCTTT
cdr3_aa: CASSLDLGGEAFF

d_call: .
cdr3_length: 14
clone_size: many
v_call: TRBV6-2/TRBV6-3
j_call: TRBJ1-5
cdr3_nt: TGTGCCAGCAGTTACAGGGGGAGCAATCAGCCCCAGCATTTT
cdr3_aa: CASSYRGSNQPQHF

d_call: .
cdr3_length: 13
clone_size: .
v_call: TRBV20-1
j_call: TRBJ2-7
cdr3_nt: TGCAGTGCCGGTGGACAGTTCTTGTACGAGCAGTACTTC
cdr3_aa: CSAGGQFLYEQYF

d_call: TRBD2
cdr3_length: 15
clone_size: many
v_call: TRBV7-3
j_call: TRBJ2-5
cdr3_nt: TGTGCCAGCAGCTCTAGCGGGGGGGCAGGAGAGACCCAGTACTTC
cdr3_aa: CASSSSGGAGETQYF

d_call: .
cdr3_length: 13
clone_size: many
v_call: TRBV20-1
j_call: TRBJ1-1
cdr3_nt: TGCAGTGAGATTAATCACATGAACACTGAAGCTTTCTTT
cdr3_aa: CSEINHMNTEAFF

d_call: TRBD2
cdr3_length: 16
clone_size: many
v_call: TRBV12-3/TRBV12-4
j_call: TRBJ2-5
cdr3_nt: TGTGCCAGCAGTTTACCTCGGACTAGCGGGCAAGAGACCCAGTACTTC
cdr3_aa: CASSLPRTSGQETQYF

d_call: .
cdr3_length: 14
clone_size: few
v_call: TRBV12-3/TRBV12-4
j_call: TRBJ2-2
cdr3_nt: TGTGCCAGCACCCCTTTGTTTGGCACCGGGGAGCTGTTTTTT
cdr3_aa: CASTPLFGTGELFF

d_call: TRBD1
cdr3_length: 14
clone_size: few
v_call: TRBV5-1
j_call: TRBJ1-4
cdr3_nt: TGCGCCAGCAGCGAACAGGGGGCGCGGGAAAAACTGTTTTTT
cdr3_aa: CASSEQGAREKLFF

d_call: .
cdr3_length: 16
clone_size: many
v_call: TRBV5-1
j_call: TRBJ1-1
cdr3_nt: TGCGCCAGCACCCTTGGGACGATGGGCGGGAACACTGAAGCTTTCTTT
cdr3_aa: CASTLGTMGGNTEAFF

d_call: .
cdr3_length: 13
clone_size: .
v_call: TRBV19
j_call: TRBJ1-5
cdr3_nt: TGTGCCAGTACCTCCCTGATAAACCAGCCCCAGCATTTT
cdr3_aa: CASTSLINQPQHF

d_call: .
cdr3_length: 12
clone_size: many
v_call: TRBV3-1
j_call: TRBJ1-5
cdr3_nt: TGTGCCAGCAGCCTCGCGGATCAGCCCCAGCATTTT
cdr3_aa: CASSLADQPQHF

d_call: .
cdr3_length: 13
clone_size: many
v_call: TRBV7-2
j_call: TRBJ2-7
cdr3_nt: TGTGCCAGCAGCTCACTAGGGGGCTACGAGCAGTACTTC
cdr3_aa: CASSSLGGYEQYF

d_call: TRBD1
cdr3_length: 15
clone_size: many
v_call: TRBV25-1
j_call: TRBJ1-1
cdr3_nt: TGTGCCAGCAGACAGGGGACCGTCTTTAACACTGAAGCTTTCTTT
cdr3_aa: CASRQGTVFNTEAFF

d_call: TRBD2
cdr3_length: 14
clone_size: .
v_call: TRBV5-1
j_call: TRBJ2-3
cdr3_nt: TGTGCCAGCAGCTTGGGAGGGCCCCGCGTTACGCAGTATTTT
cdr3_aa: CASSLGGPRVTQYF

d_call: .
cdr3_length: 14
clone_size: many
v_call: TRBV5-1
j_call: TRBJ2-3
cdr3_nt: TGCGCCAGCAGCTTGGATCTAGGGAGGGATACGCAGTATTTT
cdr3_aa: CASSLDLGRDTQYF